Sequencing of this T cell receptor (beta chain) was carried out in a study of blood T cells in healthy people across ages. The study, taken as a whole, reports: It was the long-lived donors that had more naive CD4+ cells and higher diversity than aged donors.

Primed by a sample-barcoded 5' primer and a J-beta primer mix, a second PCR proceeded for 7 to 11 cycles. TCRdb analysed the 5' RACE reads with MiXCR anew, one entry per CDR3 protein. This sample carries fewer than 900,000 distinct CDR3 sequences, 49% of them seen once, and the ten largest clones take around a third. On this clonotype itself: Its antigen remains unknown.

Trimming cost V 4 bases and J 0 bases, with 13 bases left between them. CDR1 and CDR2 from the germline V gene are SGHAT and FQNNGV. The CDR3 covers 15 residues. The sequence was collected from a woman aged 55-69 years in good health. The chain couples TRBV11-2 to TRBJ2-7; D might be TRBD1 (6 bases). The sequencing sample was made of blood. The CDR3 bases are TGTGCCAGCAGCTCGGACAGCCTTTTCTCCTACGAGCAGTACTTC. Amino acid sequence: CASSSDSLFSYEQYF.